This TCR beta chain originates from a study of blood T cell repertoires in COVID-19 (dated by TCRdb to between 2020 and 2021). Context from the whole study: Samples covering the acute and convalescent phases of COVID-19 were provided by collaborators in the United States, Italy and Spain. The prospective study material was composed of cDNA or gDNA derived from T cells, B-cell-depleted T cells, or PBMCs. The dataset comprised deeply sampled blood TCRbeta repertoires from subjects exposed to, actively infected with, or recovered from COVID-19. A freely available public database, intended as a resource for researchers studying the immune response to SARS-CoV-2, is where the repertoires were released. The samples were drawn from the first 160 participants of the ongoing ImmuneRACE study and from 1,254 subjects provided by 6 global collaborators. A de-identified subject ID, COVID-19 status, age in years and sex were almost always included in the sample metadata. Where HLA class I and class II types were available, the types were taken from metadata supplied by the sample provider, not from assay-based typing. Broader findings and caveats from the paper: Clinical and demographic metadata were provided uncurated, with the amount varying by source and participant.

Whole blood was collected in K2EDTA tubes by collaborating institutions according to the institutions' own protocols. For TCRbeta analysis, collaborators shipped samples in one of three forms: frozen whole blood, isolated PBMCs, or DNA extracted from either of those sample types. The immunoSEQ Assay, a bias-controlled multiplex PCR, was used to amplify TCRbeta CDR3 regions from genomic DNA. The original pipeline was this. The number of nucleated cells in each sample was estimated by amplification of reference gene primers within the assay. To quantify the absolute abundance of each unique TCRbeta CDR3 rearrangement, sequence reads were collapsed and filtered. For each sample, productive Simpson clonality was calculated as the square root of Simpson's diversity index over productive rearrangements. In TCRdb, the immuneACCESS table is reduced to in-frame sequences with V and J assigned. These tables do not hold every clone; where another copy was compared, an unresolved V gene accounts for under half, and the others remain unexplained. The DNA was the basis for D and trimming; V, J and clone size are from that table. The sample includes 73,000 or so clones, with approximately 83% observed a single time. The top ten constitute under 5% of the sample.

As concerns this clone: Its specific antigen is unknown. Nothing much larger sits one base from this clone, and base qualities are not available.

Sequences KGHSH (CDR1) and LQKENI (CDR2) are obtained from the germline V gene. V sheds 6 bases and J sheds 0 bases, leaving 6 bases between their ends. The CDR3 has 12 amino acids, counting the end cysteine and phenylalanine. The read is trimmed to its CDR3 DNA, 36 bases read in frame from base 1. Recombination connected TRBV18 to TRBJ2-7; confidence is insufficient to name the D gene. Material: peripheral blood. This sequence originates from a woman aged 60-75 years with acute or convalescent COVID-19. The sequence in DNA is TGTGCCAGCTCTCAGCGCTCCTACGAGCAGTACTTC. This encodes CASSQRSYEQYF.